These 30 T cell receptor beta chains came from one sample sequenced in a study of T cell changes during pregnancy in multiple sclerosis (dated 2019 in TCRdb). To prepare the library, the immunoSEQ multiplex PCR assay was applied. Imported from immuneACCESS, the table was reduced by TCRdb to in-frame sequences with V and J called. These copies leave out some clones; in studies compared against another copy, an unresolved V gene accounts for under half, and the cause of the remainder is not known. Within this sample are tens of thousands of clones, with over 80% of them counted one time only. Around 0.45% of the sample is in the top ten clones. The sample consisted of CD4+ T cells from peripheral blood mononuclear cells, taken in the second trimester of pregnancy. All receptors derive from a female donor with multiple sclerosis, enrolled in a pregnancy study.

The CDR3 region is CASSSTGGVGGYTF. In DNA, the CDR3 is TGTGCCAGCAGCTCGACAGGGGGAGTCGGTGGCTACACCTTC. The J gene is TRBJ1-2, the V gene TRBV7-3; 9 nucleotides line up with TRBD1. The length of the CDR3 is 14 residues. The trim removed 4 bases at V and 7 bases at J, leaving 7 bases unmatched. Germline assignment: CDR1 SGHTA and CDR2 FQGTGA.

This rearrangement joins TRBV7-8 to TRBJ1-1; the D is unclear. This CDR3 contains 14 residues. V lost 5 bases and J 4 bases, leaving 14 bases between the germline ends. Looked up from germline, CDR1 is SGHVS and CDR2 is FQNEAQ. In DNA, the CDR3 is TGTGCCAGCAGCCCCGAGAGGGTTCCCACTGAAGCTTTCTTT. Protein sequence: CASSPERVPTEAFF.

V usage is TRBV4-1 and J usage is TRBJ2-3, with 15 bases fitting TRBD2. Germline CDR1 is MGHRA and CDR2 is YSYEKL. There are 17 residues in the CDR3. The V and J ends lost 4 bases and 3 bases, in that order; junction bases with no gene match: 5. The CDR3 DNA is TGCGCCAGCAGCCGCCGGACTAGCGGGAGGGATACAGATACGCAGTATTTT. Residues: CASSRRTSGRDTDTQYF.

The chain joins TRBV15 to TRBJ1-4; possibly TRBD1 for D (5 bases). Trimming left V 4 bases short and J 5 bases short, with 8 bases between. From germline, CDR1 is LNHNV and CDR2 YYDKDF (reference sequence). The CDR3 length is 13 residues. The CDR3: CATSTRENEKLFF. DNA of the CDR3: TGTGCCACCAGCACCAGGGAAAATGAAAAACTGTTTTTT.

V and J are TRBV7-3 and TRBJ1-5; tentative D call: TRBD1 (6 bases). From germline, CDR1 is SGHTA and CDR2 FQGTGA. Trimming left V 4 bases short and J 0 bases short, with 16 bases between. The CDR3 is made up of 17 amino acids. The CDR3 loop is CASSSRTADYSNQPQHF. The CDR3 nucleotides read TGTGCCAGCAGCTCCCGGACAGCCGATTATAGCAATCAGCCCCAGCATTTT.

This clone has a single count. The V call is TRBV30, the J call TRBJ1-2; no firm D call. The CDR3 runs to 16 residues. V was trimmed by 0 bases and J by 4 bases, leaving 18 bases between them. Germline V CDR1 and CDR2: GTSNPN, SVGIG (reference sequence). The CDR3 DNA sequence: TGTGCCTGGAGTGTTTACCCCTTCAGTGGACTCTATGGCTACACCTTC. It is translated as CAWSVYPFSGLYGYTF.

This chain joins TRBV7-3 and TRBJ2-7, with 12 nucleotides matching TRBD1. V dropped 5 bases and J dropped 3; count of bases not matched to a gene: 14. The CDR3 has 18 amino acids. Per germline, CDR1 SGHTA and CDR2 FQGTGA. CDR3 residues: CASSPPGQGAPTRYEQYF. The CDR3 region has the DNA TGTGCCAGCAGCCCTCCGGGACAGGGGGCTCCTACCCGCTACGAGCAGTACTTC.

The rearrangement joins TRBV21-1 to TRBJ2-1; the D call in the table, TRBD2, was not verified against the DNA. TRBV21-1 constitutes a pseudogene. The CDR3 extends over 16 amino acids. The CDR3 DNA is TGTGCCAGCAGCCCCCGGCCGCGGGGAACCTACAATGAGCAGTTCTTC. Translation: CASSPRPRGTYNEQFF.

The chain employs TRBV6-5 and TRBJ2-3; 8 nucleotides align to TRBD1. The J segment lost 2 bases and the V segment lost 7 bases, leaving 5 bases of the junction unmatched. Germline V gives CDR1 MNHEY, CDR2 SVGAGI. CDR3 length: 14 residues. In DNA form, the CDR3 reads TGTGCCAGCACTCCGACAGGGGACACAGATACGCAGTATTTT. This sequence encodes CASTPTGDTDTQYF.

This rearrangement joins TRBV10-3 to TRBJ1-3; 11 nucleotides match TRBD1. In germline, CDR1 is ENHRY, CDR2 SYGVKD. The junction had 5 bases not matched to a gene; V was cut back by 9 bases and J by 1 base. There are 15 residues in the CDR3. The CDR3, as DNA: TGTGCCATGAGCGGACAGGGGGCTTCTGGAAACACCATATATTTT. Protein product: CAMSGQGASGNTIYF.

The CDR3 is CASSPRRGTSSYNSPLHF. In DNA form, the CDR3 reads TGTGCCAGCAGCCCCCGCCGGGGGACGAGCTCCTATAATTCACCCCTCCACTTT. J is TRBJ1-6 and V is TRBV14; D possibly corresponds to TRBD1 (5 bases). This CDR3 contains 18 residues. The V gene lost 4 bases and the J gene lost 0 bases, with 16 bases spanning the gap. CDR1 is SGHDN and CDR2 is FVKESK in the germline V gene.

V usage is TRBV4-3 and J usage is TRBJ2-1, with D perhaps TRBD2 (6 bases). The germline gives CDR1 LGHNA, CDR2 YSLEER. Trimming pared 4 bases from V and 2 bases from J, leaving 15 bases between. This CDR3 has 16 residues. The chain's CDR3 is CASSPRAGPTYNEQFF. The CDR3 region has the DNA TGCGCCAGCAGCCCCAGGGCGGGGCCTACCTACAATGAGCAGTTCTTC.

The chain links TRBV7-2 to TRBJ1-5; a possible D gene is TRBD1 (6 bases). Germline values: CDR1 SGHTA, CDR2 FQGNSA. Trimming took 5 bases from V and 3 from J, leaving 17 bases between them. The CDR3 extends over 16 amino acids. CDR3 sequence reads: CASSLIGGADNQPQHF. DNA of the CDR3: TGTGCCAGCAGCCTTATAGGGGGAGCGGACAATCAGCCCCAGCATTTT.

The chain carries TRBV28 and TRBJ1-3; tentatively, D is TRBD1 (6 bases). Germline CDR1 reads MDHEN; CDR2 reads SYDVKM. This CDR3 region has 14 residues. Trimming stripped 5 bases from V and 2 bases from J, with 10 bases between. The CDR3 spells CASSGNRAGNTIYF. The DNA for the CDR3 is TGTGCCAGCAGTGGGAACAGGGCTGGAAACACCATATATTTT.

This clone was detected only a few times. J is TRBJ1-1 and V is TRBV18, with D maybe TRBD1 (6 bases). CDR1 is KGHSH, CDR2 LQKENI, per germline. CDR3 size: 12 residues. The V end was cut by 3 bases, the J end by 10 bases, with 12 bases between. DNA of the CDR3: TGTGCCAGCTCACCTGACAGGACCGTAGCTTTCTTT. Its translation: CASSPDRTVAFF.

This sequence joins TRBV5-1 and TRBJ2-2; D not certain. The CDR3 contains 15 residues. V was cut by 0 bases and J by 2 bases, with 8 bases left in between. Germline CDR1 and CDR2: SGHRS and YFSETQ. As DNA, the CDR3 is TGCGCCAGCAGCTTGGAACTCGCAAACACCGGGGAGCTGTTTTTT. It translates to CASSLELANTGELFF.

The count of this clone is one. The V gene is TRBV29-1, the J gene TRBJ1-1; 7 nucleotides agree with TRBD1. The J segment lost 4 bases and the V segment lost 7 bases, leaving 12 bases of the junction unmatched. This CDR3 is 14 amino acids long. From germline, CDR1 is SQVTM and CDR2 ANQGSEA. CDR3 residues: CSAKYLTGTTEAFF. CDR3 bases: TGCAGCGCCAAATATCTGACAGGGACCACTGAAGCTTTCTTT.

This clone has just one count. The genes are TRBV29-1 and TRBJ1-2, with 8 bases that match TRBD1. Germline-derived CDR1 and CDR2 are SQVTM and ANQGSEA. The CDR3 has 14 residues. Trimming cost V 5 bases and J 2 bases; bases outside gene matches: 7. The CDR3 loop is CSVPPRQGNYGYTF. The CDR3 coding sequence is TGCAGCGTTCCCCCTCGACAGGGGAACTATGGCTACACCTTC.

Here the CDR3 reads CSAGQVTGELFF. For the CDR3, the DNA is TGCAGCGCCGGACAGGTAACCGGGGAGCTGTTTTTT. V and J are TRBV29-1 and TRBJ2-2; 7 nucleotides line up with TRBD1. Unmatched junction bases numbered 4, after V lost 7 bases and J lost 5 bases. Germline loops: CDR1 SQVTM, CDR2 ANQGSEA. This CDR3 is 12 amino acids long.

This clone has just one count. The CDR3 bases are TGTGCCAGCAGTGTAGAGCTGGACAGGGTATGGTGGAACACTGAAGCTTTCTTT. It is translated as CASSVELDRVWWNTEAFF. The chain has TRBV6-1 and TRBJ1-1, with TRBD1 identical over 8 bases. CDR1 is MNHNS and CDR2 is SASEGT in the germline V gene. Trimming took 4 bases from V and 1 from J; bases not matched to a gene: 14. The CDR3 totals 18 residues.

The rearrangement joins TRBV27 to TRBJ1-1; tentative D call: TRBD1 (6 bases). The CDR3 covers 17 residues. Germline V CDR1 and CDR2: MNHEY, SMNVEV (reference sequence). V lost 6 bases to trimming and J lost 3 bases, with 23 bases between them. The CDR3 DNA reads as TGTGCCAGCAGCCTAGGGGGATGGTTTTTGTCGGACACTGAAGCTTTCTTT. It encodes CASSLGGWFLSDTEAFF.

The rearrangement joins TRBV7-3 to TRBJ1-5; 10 bases map to TRBD1. CDR3 length: 18 residues. V trimming: 7 bases; J trimming: 0 bases; junction bases outside the gene matches: 12. The germline V gene encodes CDR1 SGHTA and CDR2 FQGTGA. The CDR3 nucleotides are TGTGCCAGCACCCCGGGACAGGGGTCCCCTTTTAGCAATCAGCCCCAGCATTTT. It codes for CASTPGQGSPFSNQPQHF.

This clone was recorded only once. V gene TRBV5-5 combines with J gene TRBJ2-6; D is possibly TRBD1 (5 bases). The CDR3 is made up of 15 amino acids. CDR1 and CDR2 (germline): SGHKS, YYEKEE (reference sequence). The ends were cut back, 0 bases at V and 4 bases at J, with 8 bases in the middle. The CDR3: CASSLGGAGANVLTF. The CDR3, as DNA: TGTGCCAGCAGCTTGGGGGGCGCGGGGGCCAACGTCCTGACTTTC.

The V and J genes are TRBV18 and TRBJ2-5, with 10 nucleotides matching TRBD2. V lost 7 bases and J lost 1; bases outside the gene matches: 9. Germline V gene data show CDR1 as KGHSH and CDR2 as LQKENI. CDR3 length equals 16 residues. The CDR3 loop reads CASFSRTSGAQETQYF. DNA for the CDR3: TGTGCCAGCTTTTCTCGGACTAGCGGAGCCCAAGAGACCCAGTACTTC.

The chain employs TRBV11-2 and TRBJ1-2; 11 bases agree with TRBD1. Per the germline V gene, CDR1 is SGHAT and CDR2 is FQNNGV. This CDR3 comprises 13 residues. The V gene end was trimmed by 3 bases and the J gene end by 7 bases; junction bases not matched to a gene: 1. Here the CDR3 reads CASSLGQGVGYTF. The DNA of the CDR3 is TGTGCCAGCAGCTTGGGACAGGGGGTTGGCTACACCTTC.

This clone was detected once. The chain carries TRBV6-5 and TRBJ1-2; 10 bases map to TRBD1. From germline, CDR1 is MNHEY and CDR2 SVGAGI. The CDR3 totals 12 residues. V lost 5 bases and J lost 9; bases outside the gene matches: 3. Here the CDR3 reads CASSKGQGSYTF. The CDR3 DNA is TGTGCCAGCAGTAAGGGACAGGGGAGCTACACCTTC.

The V and J genes are TRBV7-3 and TRBJ2-1, with 10 bases fitting TRBD2. J was trimmed by 10 bases and V by 4 bases; bases with no gene match: 4. Germline assignment: CDR1 SGHTA and CDR2 FQGTGA. The CDR3 totals 13 residues. CDR3 residues: CASSSGLAFEQFF. DNA for the CDR3: TGTGCCAGCAGCTCGGGACTAGCGTTCGAGCAGTTCTTC.

The gene calls are TRBV6-1 and TRBJ1-2; D is perhaps TRBD1 (5 bases). Per the germline V gene, CDR1 is MNHNS and CDR2 is SASEGT. There are 15 residues in the CDR3. The V gene lost 0 bases and the J gene lost 4 bases, with 12 bases spanning the gap. The CDR3 DNA follows: TGTGCCAGCAGTGAAGCAGGGGCCGCCTCCTATGGCTACACCTTC. Its translation: CASSEAGAASYGYTF.

V and J are TRBV5-5 and TRBJ1-1; tentatively, D is TRBD1 (5 bases). CDR1 SGHKS and CDR2 YYEKEE come from the germline V gene (reference sequence). This CDR3 spans 14 amino acids. V shed 0 bases and J shed 3 bases, with 9 bases lying between them. The CDR3 nucleotides read TGTGCCAGCAGCTTGGACGGGGGTTACACTGAAGCTTTCTTT. Protein product: CASSLDGGYTEAFF.

The V gene is TRBV7-2, the J gene TRBJ2-1, with unresolved D. The CDR3 extends over 14 amino acids. The germline gives CDR1 SGHTA, CDR2 FQGNSA. V was shortened by 1 base and J by 3 bases, with 7 bases between the two germline ends. CDR3 nucleotide sequence: TGTGCCAGCAGCTTAGATAGAAGCTACAATGAGCAGTTCTTC. This encodes CASSLDRSYNEQFF.